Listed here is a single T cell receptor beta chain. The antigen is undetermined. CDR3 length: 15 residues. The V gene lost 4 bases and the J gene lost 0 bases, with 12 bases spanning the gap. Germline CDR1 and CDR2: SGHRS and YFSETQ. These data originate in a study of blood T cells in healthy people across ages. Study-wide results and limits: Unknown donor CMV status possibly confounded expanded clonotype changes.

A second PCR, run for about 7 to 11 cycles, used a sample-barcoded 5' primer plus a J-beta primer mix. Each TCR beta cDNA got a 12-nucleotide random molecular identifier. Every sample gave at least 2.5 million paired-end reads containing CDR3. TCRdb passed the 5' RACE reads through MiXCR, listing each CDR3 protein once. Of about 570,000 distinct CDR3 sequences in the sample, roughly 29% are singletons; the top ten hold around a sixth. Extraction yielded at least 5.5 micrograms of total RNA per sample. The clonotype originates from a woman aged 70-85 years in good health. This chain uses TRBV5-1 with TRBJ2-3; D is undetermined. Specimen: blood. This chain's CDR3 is CASSPGRASTDTQYF. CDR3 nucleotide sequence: TGCGCCAGCAGCCCAGGACGGGCTAGCACAGATACGCAGTATTTT. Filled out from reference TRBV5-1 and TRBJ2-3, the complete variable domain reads KAGVTQTPRYLIKTRGQQVTLSCSPISGHRSVSWYQQTPGQGLQFLFEYFSETQRNKGNFPGRFSGRQFSNSRSEMNVSTLELGDSALYLCASSPGRASTDTQYFGPGTRLTVL.